The T cell receptor (beta chain) described here comes from a study of blood T cell repertoires in COVID-19. The overall study: The United States, Italy and Spain supplied acute and convalescent COVID-19 samples. The cDNA or gDNA used as material had been derived from T cells, B-cell-depleted T cells, or PBMCs.

Trimming removed 5 bases from V and 4 bases from J, with 14 bases in between. The CDR3 is 14 residues long. The germline gives CDR1 SGHVS, CDR2 FQNEAQ. Per the original methods: Cell counts per sample came from amplifying reference gene primers. TCRdb keeps only in-frame clones here, not all; method: immunoSEQ multiplex PCR. V and J calls and clone size are those listed in that table; D and trimming were worked out from the DNA. The data show about 330,000 clones, about 83% seen once. Sequencing input: peripheral blood. The sequence was collected from a woman between 50 and 59 years old with acute or convalescent COVID-19. The genes are TRBV7-8 and TRBJ1-2; unclear D gene. The DNA for the CDR3 is TGTGCCAGCAGCCCAGACATCCTATCCTATGGCTACACCTTC. Its translation is CASSPDILSYGYTF.